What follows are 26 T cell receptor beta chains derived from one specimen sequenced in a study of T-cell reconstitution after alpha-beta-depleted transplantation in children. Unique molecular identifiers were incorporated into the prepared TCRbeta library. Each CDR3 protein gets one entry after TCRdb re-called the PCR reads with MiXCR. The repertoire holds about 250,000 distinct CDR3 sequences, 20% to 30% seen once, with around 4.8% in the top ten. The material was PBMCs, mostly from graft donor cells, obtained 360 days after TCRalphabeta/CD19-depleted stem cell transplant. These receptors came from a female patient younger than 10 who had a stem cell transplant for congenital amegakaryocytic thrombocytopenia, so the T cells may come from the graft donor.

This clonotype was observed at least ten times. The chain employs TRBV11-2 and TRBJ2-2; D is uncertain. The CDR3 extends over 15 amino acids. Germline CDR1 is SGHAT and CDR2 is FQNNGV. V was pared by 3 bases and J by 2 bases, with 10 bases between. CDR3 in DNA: TGTGCCAGCAGCTTTACATTCGTAAACACCGGGGAGCTGTTTTTT. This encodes CASSFTFVNTGELFF.

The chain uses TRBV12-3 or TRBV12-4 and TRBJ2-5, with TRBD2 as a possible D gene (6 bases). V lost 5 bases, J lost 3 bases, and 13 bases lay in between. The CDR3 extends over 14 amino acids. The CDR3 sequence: CASSESWREETQYF. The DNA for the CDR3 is TGTGCCAGCAGTGAATCATGGAGGGAAGAGACCCAGTACTTC.

The CDR3 protein is CASSVWEGTDNEQFF. CDR3 DNA: TGTGCCAGCAGTGTCTGGGAAGGGACCGACAATGAGCAGTTCTTC. This rearrangement joins TRBV25-1 to TRBJ2-1, with D perhaps TRBD1 or TRBD2 (5 bases each). There are 15 residues in the CDR3. V lost 4 bases and J lost 5, with 15 bases in between. Per germline, CDR1 MGHDK and CDR2 SYGVNS.

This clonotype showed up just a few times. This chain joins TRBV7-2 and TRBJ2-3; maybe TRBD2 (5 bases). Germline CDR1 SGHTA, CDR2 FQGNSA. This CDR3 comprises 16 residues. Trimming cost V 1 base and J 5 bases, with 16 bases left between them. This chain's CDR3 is CASSLVPDGELDTQYF. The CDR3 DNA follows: TGTGCCAGCAGCTTAGTCCCGGACGGGGAGCTAGATACGCAGTATTTT.

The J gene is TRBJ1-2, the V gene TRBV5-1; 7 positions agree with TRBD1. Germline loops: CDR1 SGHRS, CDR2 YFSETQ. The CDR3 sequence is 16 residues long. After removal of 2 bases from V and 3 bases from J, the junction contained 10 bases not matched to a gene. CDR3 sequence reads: CASSLRQGAWDYGYTF. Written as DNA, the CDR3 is TGCGCCAGCAGCTTAAGACAGGGCGCCTGGGACTATGGCTACACCTTC.

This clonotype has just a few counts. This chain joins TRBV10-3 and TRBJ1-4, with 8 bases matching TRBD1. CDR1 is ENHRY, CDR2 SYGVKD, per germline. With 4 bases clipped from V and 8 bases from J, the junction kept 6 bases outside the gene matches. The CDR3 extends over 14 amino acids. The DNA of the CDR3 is TGTGCCATCAGTGCCGGACAGGGTGGAGAAAAACTGTTTTTT. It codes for CAISAGQGGEKLFF.

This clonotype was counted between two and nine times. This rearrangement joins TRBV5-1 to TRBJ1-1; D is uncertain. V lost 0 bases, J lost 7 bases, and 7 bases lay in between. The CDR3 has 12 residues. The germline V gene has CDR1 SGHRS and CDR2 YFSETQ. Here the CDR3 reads CASSLADNEAFF. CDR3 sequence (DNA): TGCGCCAGCAGCTTGGCCGATAATGAAGCTTTCTTT.

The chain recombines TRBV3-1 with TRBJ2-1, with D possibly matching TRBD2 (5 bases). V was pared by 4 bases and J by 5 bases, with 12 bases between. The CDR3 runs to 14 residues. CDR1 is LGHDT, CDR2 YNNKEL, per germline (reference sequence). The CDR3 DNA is TGTGCCAGCAGCCGTCGACTAACGGACAATGAGCAGTTCTTC. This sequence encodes CASSRRLTDNEQFF.

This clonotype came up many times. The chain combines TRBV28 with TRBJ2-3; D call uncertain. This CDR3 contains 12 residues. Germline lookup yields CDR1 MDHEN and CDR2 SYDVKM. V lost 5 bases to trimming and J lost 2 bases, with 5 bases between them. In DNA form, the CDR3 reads TGTGCCAGCAGTCCCCACACAGATACGCAGTATTTT. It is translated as CASSPHTDTQYF.

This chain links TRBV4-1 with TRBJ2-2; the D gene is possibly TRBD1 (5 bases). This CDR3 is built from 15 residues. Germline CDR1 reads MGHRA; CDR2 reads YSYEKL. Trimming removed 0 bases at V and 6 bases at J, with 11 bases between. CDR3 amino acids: CASSQEVGVPGELFF. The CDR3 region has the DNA TGCGCCAGCAGCCAAGAAGTAGGGGTTCCCGGGGAGCTGTTTTTT.

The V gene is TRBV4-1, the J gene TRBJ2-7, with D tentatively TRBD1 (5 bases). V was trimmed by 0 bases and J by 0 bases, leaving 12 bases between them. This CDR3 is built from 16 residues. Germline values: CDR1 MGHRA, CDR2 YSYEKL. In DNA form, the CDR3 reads TGCGCCAGCAGCCAAGAATATGAGACAGCCTCCTACGAGCAGTACTTC. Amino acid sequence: CASSQEYETASYEQYF.

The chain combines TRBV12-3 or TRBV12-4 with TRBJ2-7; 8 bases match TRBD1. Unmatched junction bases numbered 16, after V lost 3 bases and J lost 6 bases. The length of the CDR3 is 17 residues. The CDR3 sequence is CASSFSGLWTGFGEQYF. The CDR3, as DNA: TGTGCCAGCAGTTTTAGTGGGTTGTGGACAGGGTTTGGCGAGCAGTACTTC.

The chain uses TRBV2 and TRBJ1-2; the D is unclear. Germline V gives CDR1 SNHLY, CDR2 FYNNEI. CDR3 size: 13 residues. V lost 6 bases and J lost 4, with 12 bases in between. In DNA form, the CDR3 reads TGTGCCAGCAGCGACTGGAATGGCTATGGCTACACCTTC. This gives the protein CASSDWNGYGYTF. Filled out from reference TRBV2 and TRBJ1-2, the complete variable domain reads EPEVTQTPSHQVTQMGQEVILRCVPISNHLYFYWYRQILGQKVEFLVSFYNNEISEKSEIFDDQFSVERPDGSNFTLKIRSTKLEDSAMYFCASSDWNGYGYTFGSGTRLTVV.

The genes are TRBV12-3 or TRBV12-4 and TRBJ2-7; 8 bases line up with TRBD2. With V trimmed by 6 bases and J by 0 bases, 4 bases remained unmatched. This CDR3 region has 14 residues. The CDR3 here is CASSHGGGSYEQYF. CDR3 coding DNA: TGTGCCAGCAGCCACGGGGGGGGCTCCTACGAGCAGTACTTC.

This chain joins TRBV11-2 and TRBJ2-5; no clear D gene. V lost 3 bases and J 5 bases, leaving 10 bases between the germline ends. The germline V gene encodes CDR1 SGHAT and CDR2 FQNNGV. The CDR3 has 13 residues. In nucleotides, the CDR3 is TGTGCCAGCAGCTTCATGGTTTGGGAGACCCAGTACTTC. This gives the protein CASSFMVWETQYF.

The CDR3 coding sequence is TGTGCCAGCAGCCAACCGGGGACTAACTACGAGCAGTACTTC. Protein: CASSQPGTNYEQYF. The chain joins TRBV4-2 to TRBJ2-7, with 7 bases lining up with TRBD2. Per the germline V gene, CDR1 is LGHNA and CDR2 is YNFKEQ. The length of the CDR3 is 14 residues. V was pared by 2 bases and J by 3 bases, with 4 bases of the junction left unmatched.

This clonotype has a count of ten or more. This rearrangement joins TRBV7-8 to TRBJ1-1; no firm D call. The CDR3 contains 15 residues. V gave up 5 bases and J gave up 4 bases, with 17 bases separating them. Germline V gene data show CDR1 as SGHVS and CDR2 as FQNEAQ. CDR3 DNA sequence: TGTGCCAGCAGCCAGCTTTTGGGAGGGTTCACTGAAGCTTTCTTT. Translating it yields CASSQLLGGFTEAFF.

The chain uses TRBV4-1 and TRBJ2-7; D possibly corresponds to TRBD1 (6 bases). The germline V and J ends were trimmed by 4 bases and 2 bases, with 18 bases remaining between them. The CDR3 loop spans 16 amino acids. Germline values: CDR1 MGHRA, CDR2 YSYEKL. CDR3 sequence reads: CASSPTGPGDPYEQYF. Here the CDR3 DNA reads TGCGCCAGCAGCCCCACAGGTCCAGGGGACCCCTACGAGCAGTACTTC.

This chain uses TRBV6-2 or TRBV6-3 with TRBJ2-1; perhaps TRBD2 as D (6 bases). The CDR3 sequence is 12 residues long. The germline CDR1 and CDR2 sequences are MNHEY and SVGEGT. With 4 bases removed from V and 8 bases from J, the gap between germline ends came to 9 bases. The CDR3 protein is CASSLLADEQFF. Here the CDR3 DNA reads TGTGCCAGCAGTTTACTAGCCGATGAGCAGTTCTTC.

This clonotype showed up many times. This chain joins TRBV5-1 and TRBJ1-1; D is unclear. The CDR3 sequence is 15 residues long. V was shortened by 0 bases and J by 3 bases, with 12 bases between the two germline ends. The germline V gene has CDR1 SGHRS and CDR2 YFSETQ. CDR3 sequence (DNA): TGCGCCAGCAGCTTGGACTTTGGCGGTTACACTGAAGCTTTCTTT. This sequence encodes CASSLDFGGYTEAFF.

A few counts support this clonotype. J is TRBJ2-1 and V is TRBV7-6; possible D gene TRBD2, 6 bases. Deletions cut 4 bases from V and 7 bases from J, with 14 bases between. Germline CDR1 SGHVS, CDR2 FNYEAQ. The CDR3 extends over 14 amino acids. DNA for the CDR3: TGTGCCAGCAGCTCCCGGACTGGAGGGAATGAGCAGTTCTTC. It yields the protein CASSSRTGGNEQFF.

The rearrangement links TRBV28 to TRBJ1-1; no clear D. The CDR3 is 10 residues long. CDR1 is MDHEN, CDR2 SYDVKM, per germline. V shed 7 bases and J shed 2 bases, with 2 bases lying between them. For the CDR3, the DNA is TGTGCCAGCATCAACACTGAAGCTTTCTTT. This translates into CASINTEAFF.

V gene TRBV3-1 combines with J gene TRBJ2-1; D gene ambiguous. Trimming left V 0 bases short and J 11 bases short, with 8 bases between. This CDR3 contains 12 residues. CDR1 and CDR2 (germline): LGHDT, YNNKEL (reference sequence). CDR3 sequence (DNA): TGTGCCAGCAGCCAAGATTTCGGTCAGCAGTTCTTC. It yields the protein CASSQDFGQQFF.

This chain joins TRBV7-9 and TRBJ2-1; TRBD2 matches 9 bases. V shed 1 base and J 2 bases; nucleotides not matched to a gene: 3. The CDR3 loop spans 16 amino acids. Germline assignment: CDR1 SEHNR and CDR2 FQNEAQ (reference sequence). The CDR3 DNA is TGTGCCAGCAGCTTAGTTGCTAGCGGGGCCTACAATGAGCAGTTCTTC. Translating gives CASSLVASGAYNEQFF.

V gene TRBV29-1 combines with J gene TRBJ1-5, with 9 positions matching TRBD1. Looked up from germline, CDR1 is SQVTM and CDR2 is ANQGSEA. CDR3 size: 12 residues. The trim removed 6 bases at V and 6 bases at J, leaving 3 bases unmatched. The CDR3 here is CSVQTGGQPQHF. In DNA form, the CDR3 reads TGCAGCGTGCAGACAGGGGGTCAGCCCCAGCATTTT.

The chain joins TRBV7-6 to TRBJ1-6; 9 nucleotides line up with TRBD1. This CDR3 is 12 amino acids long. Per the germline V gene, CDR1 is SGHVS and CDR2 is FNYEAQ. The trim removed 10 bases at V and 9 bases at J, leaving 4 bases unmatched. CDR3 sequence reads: CATGTGSSPLHF. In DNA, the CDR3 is TGTGCCACCGGGACAGGGAGTTCACCCCTCCACTTT.